These T cell receptor beta chains were read from a single sample in a study of CD8 T cells in ankylosing spondylitis. One entry per CDR3 protein, called by TCRdb with MiXCR from the 5' RACE reads. Of around 300,000 distinct CDR3 sequences in the sample, about 14% were seen once. The specimen was blood, either unsorted or a sorted T cell fraction (not recorded which). The receptors were gathered from a male donor with ankylosing spondylitis or in good health (not recorded which). Each CDR3 is given with its conserved first and last residue. The D gene is left open where the match is weak. Not every row has a clone size; where given, it reads once, few, many or a size class.

clone size: many
J gene: TRBJ2-1
V gene: TRBV11-2
D gene: TRBD2
CDR3 protein: CASSFGLGDNEQFF
CDR3 DNA: TGTGCCAGCAGCTTCGGACTAGGGGACAATGAGCAGTTCTTC

clone size: .
J gene: TRBJ1-2
V gene: TRBV20-1
D gene: .
CDR3 protein: CSAEMGHSTYGYTF
CDR3 DNA: TGCAGTGCGGAGATGGGACACTCGACCTATGGCTACACCTTC

clone size: .
J gene: TRBJ2-7
V gene: TRBV4-1
D gene: .
CDR3 protein: CASSQVRETYEQYF
CDR3 DNA: TGCGCCAGCAGCCAAGTCAGGGAAACCTACGAGCAGTACTTC

clone size: few
J gene: TRBJ2-1
V gene: TRBV12-3/TRBV12-4
D gene: .
CDR3 protein: CASRSGTLSHNEQFF
CDR3 DNA: TGTGCCAGCAGGTCCGGGACTCTCAGCCACAATGAGCAGTTCTTC

clone size: .
J gene: TRBJ2-3
V gene: TRBV6-5
D gene: .
CDR3 protein: CTSSYSGHPGDTQYF
CDR3 DNA: TGTACCAGCAGTTACTCGGGACACCCTGGAGATACGCAGTATTTT

clone size: few
J gene: TRBJ2-5
V gene: TRBV7-7
D gene: TRBD2
CDR3 protein: CASSGGEQETQYF
CDR3 DNA: TGTGCCAGCAGCGGGGGGGAGCAAGAGACCCAGTACTTC

clone size: .
J gene: TRBJ2-1
V gene: TRBV12-3/TRBV12-4
D gene: .
CDR3 protein: CASSPWTLTGVNEQFF
CDR3 DNA: TGTGCCAGCAGCCCCTGGACCCTAACGGGTGTTAATGAGCAGTTCTTC

clone size: .
J gene: TRBJ1-1
V gene: TRBV29-1
D gene: TRBD1
CDR3 protein: CSAPRARGSDTEAFF
CDR3 DNA: TGCAGCGCCCCCCGGGCCAGGGGGAGCGACACTGAAGCTTTCTTT

clone size: many
J gene: TRBJ1-1
V gene: TRBV4-1
D gene: TRBD1
CDR3 protein: CASSQDGWTGNTEAFF
CDR3 DNA: TGCGCCAGCAGCCAAGATGGCTGGACAGGGAATACTGAAGCTTTCTTT

clone size: .
J gene: TRBJ1-4
V gene: TRBV5-1
D gene: .
CDR3 protein: CASSLPFKRSEKLFF
CDR3 DNA: TGCGCCAGCAGCTTACCTTTCAAGAGGAGTGAAAAACTGTTTTTT

clone size: few
J gene: TRBJ1-5
V gene: TRBV30
D gene: .
CDR3 protein: CAWSPGIYQPQHF
CDR3 DNA: TGTGCCTGGAGTCCGGGGATTTATCAGCCCCAGCATTTT

clone size: few
J gene: TRBJ1-6
V gene: TRBV12-3/TRBV12-4
D gene: TRBD1
CDR3 protein: CASSEGDRTSPLHF
CDR3 DNA: TGTGCCAGCAGCGAAGGGGACAGGACTTCACCCCTCCACTTT

clone size: few
J gene: TRBJ1-1
V gene: TRBV11-2
D gene: TRBD1
CDR3 protein: CASSLDSDRMGTEAFF
CDR3 DNA: TGTGCCAGCAGCTTAGATTCGGACAGGATGGGCACTGAAGCTTTCTTT

clone size: .
J gene: TRBJ1-5
V gene: TRBV4-2
D gene: .
CDR3 protein: CASSLRVGNQPQHF
CDR3 DNA: TGTGCCAGCAGCCTCAGGGTCGGGAATCAGCCCCAGCATTTT

clone size: few
J gene: TRBJ2-7
V gene: TRBV29-1
D gene: .
CDR3 protein: CSAPRLEGEQYF
CDR3 DNA: TGCAGCGCTCCGAGACTAGAAGGCGAGCAGTACTTC

clone size: few
J gene: TRBJ2-2
V gene: TRBV5-1
D gene: .
CDR3 protein: CASAHTLDGELFF
CDR3 DNA: TGCGCCAGCGCCCACACGCTTGACGGGGAGCTGTTTTTT

clone size: many
J gene: TRBJ1-1
V gene: TRBV10-3
D gene: TRBD1
CDR3 protein: CAISDRANTEAFF
CDR3 DNA: TGTGCCATCAGCGACAGGGCAAACACTGAAGCTTTCTTT

clone size: .
J gene: TRBJ2-3
V gene: TRBV7-8
D gene: TRBD2
CDR3 protein: CASSLLAGGSDTQYF
CDR3 DNA: TGTGCCAGCAGCCTACTAGCGGGAGGGTCAGATACGCAGTATTTT